The 32 T cell receptor beta chains listed next were all sequenced from one sample in a study of CD8 T cells in ankylosing spondylitis. Findings and caveats of the study: Typical of ankylosing spondylitis blood, it appeared, was a TCR beta motif of under 10 highly homologous variants.

TCRdb re-called the 5' RACE reads with MiXCR, one entry per CDR3 protein. Of some 85,000 distinct CDR3 sequences listed, roughly 8.5% are singletons. Their recognized antigens are unknown. Specimen: blood, either unsorted or a sorted T cell fraction (not recorded which). These receptors originate from a male donor with ankylosing spondylitis.

This clonotype was picked up a small number of times. The V and J genes are TRBV20-1 and TRBJ2-3, with 8 bases identical to TRBD2. The ends lost 0 bases at V and 5 bases at J; junction bases unmatched: 19. The V gene's germline CDR1 is DFQATT and CDR2 SNEGSKA (reference sequence). CDR3 length: 19 amino acids. CDR3 DNA sequence: TGCAGTGCTAGAGATCTGAGGAGCGGGAGCCGTATTCGAAAAGATACGCAGTATTTT. Amino acid sequence: CSARDLRSGSRIRKDTQYF.

At least ten counts were recorded for this clonotype. The genes are TRBV5-1 and TRBJ1-1; tentative D call: TRBD1 (5 bases). The CDR3 is 14 residues long. Germline CDR1 and CDR2: SGHRS and YFSETQ. The V end lost 4 bases, the J end lost 0 bases, and 10 bases lay between the germline ends. CDR3 nucleotides: TGCGCCAGCAGCCCGAGGGGACTGAACACTGAAGCTTTCTTT. Residues: CASSPRGLNTEAFF. The full variable domain, its missing parts supplied by reference TRBV5-1 and TRBJ1-1, is KAGVTQTPRYLIKTRGQQVTLSCSPISGHRSVSWYQQTPGQGLQFLFEYFSETQRNKGNFPGRFSGRQFSNSRSEMNVSTLELGDSALYLCASSPRGLNTEAFFGQGTRLTVV.

This rearrangement joins TRBV30 to TRBJ1-5, with D perhaps TRBD1 (6 bases). This CDR3 is built from 13 residues. Germline V gives CDR1 GTSNPN, CDR2 SVGIG (reference sequence). V shed 4 bases and J shed 4 bases, with 11 bases lying between them. The CDR3 loop is CAWNEGGNQPQHF. CDR3 DNA sequence: TGTGCCTGGAACGAGGGGGGAAATCAGCCCCAGCATTTT.

This clonotype was seen repeatedly, ten times or more. The CDR3 DNA sequence: TGTGCCAGCAGTTACGGGACCTTCACAGATACGCAGTATTTT. Its translation is CASSYGTFTDTQYF. The gene calls are TRBV6-5 and TRBJ2-3; either TRBD1 or TRBD2 may fit D (5 bases each). CDR1 MNHEY and CDR2 SVGAGI come from the germline V gene. With 2 bases removed from V and 2 bases from J, the gap between germline ends came to 8 bases. CDR3 length equals 14 residues.

V usage is TRBV11-2 and J usage is TRBJ1-6; D is uncertain. There are 17 residues in the CDR3. Germline CDR1 SGHAT, CDR2 FQNNGV. Trimming shortened V by 4 bases and J by 3 bases, and 16 bases separated the two germline ends. The chain's CDR3 is CASSSPSTGIYNSPLHF. The DNA of the CDR3 is TGTGCCAGCAGCTCCCCGTCGACGGGTATCTATAATTCACCCCTCCACTTT.

Note on this clonotype: Sequence at one end of the junction differs from germline and may be a read error. This chain connects TRBV6-1 to TRBJ1-4; D not resolved. Germline V gene data show CDR1 as MNHNS and CDR2 as SASEGT. The CDR3 contains 13 residues. The DNA of the CDR3 is TGTGCCAGCAGTGACCCTCAGCCGCAAAAACTCTTTTTT. Its protein product is CASSDPQPQKLFF.

In this sample, this clonotype turned up many times. The chain has TRBV6-5 and TRBJ2-3, with D unresolved. The CDR3 is 13 residues long. Germline assignment: CDR1 MNHEY and CDR2 SVGAGI. Trimming shortened V by 4 bases and J by 6 bases, and 11 bases separated the two germline ends. The CDR3 is CASSSGPWDTQYF. As DNA, the CDR3 is TGTGCCAGCAGTTCCGGTCCTTGGGATACGCAGTATTTT.

This clonotype was counted many times. This CDR3 reads CASSPLGGVYNEQFF. The CDR3 DNA reads TGTGCCAGCAGTCCTCTTGGCGGCGTATACAATGAGCAGTTCTTC. This chain joins TRBV27 and TRBJ2-1; D uncertain. The CDR3 length is 15 residues. Germline-derived CDR1 and CDR2 are MNHEY and SMNVEV (reference sequence). The V gene lost 5 bases and the J gene lost 4 bases, with 15 bases spanning the gap.

This clonotype has a count of ten or more. The chain uses TRBV5-1 and TRBJ2-1; 9 bases are shared with TRBD1. The CDR3 spans 15 residues. Germline V gene lookup returns CDR1 SGHRS and CDR2 YFSETQ. V shed 1 base and J 7 bases; nucleotides not matched to a gene: 6. The DNA for the CDR3 is TGCGCCAGCAGCTTGTCTGGGACAGGGATGAATGAGCAGTTCTTC. As protein: CASSLSGTGMNEQFF.

This clonotype was recorded at least ten times. The J gene is TRBJ2-7, the V gene TRBV12-3 or TRBV12-4, with 10 bases lining up with TRBD1. V shed 6 bases and J 0 bases; nucleotides not matched to a gene: 5. This CDR3 is built from 15 residues. The chain's CDR3 is CASRDRGGSSYEQYF. The CDR3, as DNA: TGTGCCAGCAGGGACAGGGGGGGCAGCTCCTACGAGCAGTACTTC.

This clonotype was picked up one time. A much larger clone lies one base from this, so it may be a read error. The chain recombines TRBV3-1 with TRBJ2-7; no clear D. The length of the CDR3 is 17 residues. The ends were cut back, 0 bases at V and 2 bases at J, with 17 bases in the middle. The V gene's germline CDR1 is LGHDT and CDR2 YNNKEL (reference sequence). The CDR3 reads CASSQENPCGRTYEQYF. CDR3 coding DNA: TGTGCCAGCAGCCAAGAAAACCCCTGTGGCAGAACCTACGAGCAGTACTTC.

This clonotype appeared many times. The chain employs TRBV29-1 and TRBJ2-7, with D tentatively TRBD1 (5 bases). The CDR3 covers 12 residues. CDR1 and CDR2 (germline): SQVTM, ANQGSEA. With 4 bases removed from V and 4 bases from J, the gap between germline ends came to 11 bases. As DNA, the CDR3 is TGCAGCGTTGTCCAGGGTATGTACGAGCAGTACTTC. It encodes CSVVQGMYEQYF.

CDR3 protein: CASSSPGTGIYF. For the CDR3, the DNA is TGTGCCAGCAGCTCCCCCGGGACAGGCATATATTTT. J is TRBJ1-3 and V is TRBV7-2; 8 bases are shared with TRBD1. Germline trimming cut 4 bases from V and 12 bases from J; bases unmatched to any gene: 5. The CDR3 length is 12 residues. Germline V gene lookup returns CDR1 SGHTA and CDR2 FQGNSA.

The chain joins TRBV24-1 to TRBJ1-5; TRBD1 might be the D (5 bases). The V gene lost 6 bases and the J gene lost 4 bases, with 12 bases spanning the gap. This CDR3 has 14 amino acids. Germline CDR1 and CDR2: KGHDR and SFDVKD. This CDR3 reads CATSPGGANQPQHF. The DNA for the CDR3 is TGTGCCACCAGTCCAGGTGGGGCGAATCAGCCCCAGCATTTT.

The gene calls are TRBV13 and TRBJ2-6; 7 bases fit TRBD1. The V gene end was trimmed by 3 bases and the J gene end by 3 bases; junction bases not matched to a gene: 5. The germline V gene has CDR1 PRHDT and CDR2 FYEKMQ (reference sequence). The CDR3 consists of 16 residues. CDR3 residues: CASSLLGGFGANVLTF. In DNA, the CDR3 is TGTGCCAGCAGCTTGCTAGGGGGCTTTGGGGCCAACGTCCTGACTTTC.

J is TRBJ2-2 and V is TRBV7-8; 15 bases are shared with TRBD2. This CDR3 spans 20 amino acids. The V and J ends lost 5 bases and 2 bases, in that order; junction bases with no gene match: 12. Germline loops: CDR1 SGHVS, CDR2 FQNEAQ. This CDR3 is CASSLKGGLAGGPNTGELFF. The CDR3 region has the DNA TGTGCCAGCAGCCTCAAGGGCGGACTAGCGGGAGGGCCCAACACCGGGGAGCTGTTTTTT.

The sample holds many counts of this clonotype. The chain carries TRBV12-3 or TRBV12-4 and TRBJ1-1; D is undetermined. CDR3 length: 12 residues. V gave up 3 bases and J gave up 4 bases, with 6 bases separating them. CDR3 sequence reads: CASSFPGTEAFF. The CDR3 region has the DNA TGTGCCAGCAGTTTCCCCGGCACTGAAGCTTTCTTT.

Many counts were recorded for this clonotype. The chain recombines TRBV12-3 or TRBV12-4 with TRBJ2-5; D not resolved. The CDR3 runs to 13 residues. V shed 5 bases and J shed 7 bases, with 14 bases lying between them. CDR3 in amino acids: CASSPEMGGTQYF. The CDR3 DNA reads as TGTGCCAGCAGTCCCGAAATGGGCGGGACCCAGTACTTC.

This sequence joins TRBV6-1 and TRBJ1-5; D is undetermined. The V gene's germline CDR1 is MNHNS and CDR2 SASEGT. The CDR3 covers 13 residues. Trimming shortened V by 4 bases and J by 9 bases, and 13 bases separated the two germline ends. CDR3 amino acids: CASSGRAQGPQHF. CDR3 nucleotides: TGTGCCAGCAGTGGCCGGGCCCAAGGGCCCCAGCATTTT.

There are many counts of this clonotype. CDR3 nucleotides: TGTGCCAGCAGTGAAGATGGCATGTACTTCGGTCTCGGAAACACCATATATTTT. Protein product: CASSEDGMYFGLGNTIYF. This chain links TRBV6-1 with TRBJ1-3; no clear D gene. The CDR3 is made up of 18 amino acids. Germline CDR1 reads MNHNS; CDR2 reads SASEGT. With 1 base removed from V and 4 bases from J, the gap between germline ends came to 20 bases.

The V and J genes are TRBV12-3 or TRBV12-4 and TRBJ2-1; 7 positions match TRBD2. There are 14 residues in the CDR3. Unmatched junction bases numbered 1, after V lost 4 bases and J lost 1 base. The CDR3 DNA is TGTGCCAGCAGTTCTAGCGGTTCCTACAATGAGCAGTTCTTC. It specifies CASSSSGSYNEQFF.

This clonotype was seen ten or more times. V usage is TRBV12-3 or TRBV12-4 and J usage is TRBJ2-7, with 11 bases identical to TRBD2. The CDR3 has 15 residues. The V gene end was trimmed by 4 bases and the J gene end by 2 bases; junction bases not matched to a gene: 4. The CDR3 loop reads CASSSGTSGPYEQYV. The CDR3 DNA sequence: TGTGCCAGCAGTTCCGGGACTAGCGGACCCTACGAGCAGTACGTC.

The gene calls are TRBV7-9 and TRBJ1-1; the D is unclear. CDR3 length: 14 amino acids. V was clipped by 5 bases and J by 4 bases, with 14 bases between them. CDR1 and CDR2 from the germline V gene are SEHNR and FQNEAQ (reference sequence). CDR3 sequence (DNA): TGTGCCAGCAGCACCGGGGAGTCTGGCACTGAAGCTTTCTTT. Translated: CASSTGESGTEAFF. The complete variable domain, with remaining parts taken from reference TRBV7-9 and TRBJ1-1, reads DTGVSQNPRHKITKRGQNVTFRCDPISEHNRLYWYRQTLGQGPEFLTYFQNEAQLEKSRLLSDRFSAERPKGSFSTLEIQRTEQGDSAMYLCASSTGESGTEAFFGQGTRLTVV.

This clonotype was seen many times. The chain combines TRBV5-1 with TRBJ2-4; TRBD2 matches 7 bases. The CDR3 is 13 residues long. Germline V CDR1 and CDR2: SGHRS, YFSETQ. V lost 2 bases to trimming and J lost 8 bases; unmatched junction nucleotides: 4. Here the CDR3 reads CASSLAGWDIQYF. As DNA, the CDR3 is TGCGCCAGCAGCTTAGCGGGATGGGACATTCAGTACTTC.

This clonotype has a count of ten or more. The genes are TRBV16 and TRBJ1-1, with D perhaps matching TRBD1 (5 bases). There are 15 residues in the CDR3. Trimming removed 0 bases from V and 1 base from J, with 9 bases in between. Germline V gene lookup returns CDR1 KGHSY and CDR2 FQNENV. As DNA, the CDR3 is TGTGCCAGCAGCCAATCCTCAGGGCCGAACACTGAAGCTTTCTTT. Encoded protein: CASSQSSGPNTEAFF.

This clonotype was seen at least ten times. The chain employs TRBV5-1 and TRBJ1-5; perhaps TRBD1 as D (6 bases). This CDR3 spans 15 amino acids. Germline CDR1 reads SGHRS; CDR2 reads YFSETQ. Trimming took 1 base from V and 1 from J, leaving 9 bases between them. CDR3 nucleotides: TGCGCCAGCAGCTTGACAGGGATCAGCAATCAGCCCCAGCATTTT. The encoded protein is CASSLTGISNQPQHF.

This clonotype was counted between two and nine times. The genes are TRBV19 and TRBJ1-1; TRBD1 might be the D (5 bases). V was cut by 10 bases and J by 1 base, with 7 bases left in between. Germline V gives CDR1 LNHDA, CDR2 SQIVND (reference sequence). CDR3 length: 11 residues. CDR3 bases: TGTGCCACGAGGGGGAACACTGAAGCTTTCTTT. This encodes CATRGNTEAFF. Drawing the rest from reference TRBV19 and TRBJ1-1, the complete variable domain is DGGITQSPKYLFRKEGQNVTLSCEQNLNHDAMYWYRQDPGQGLRLIYYSQIVNDFQKGDIAEGYSVSREKKESFPLTVTSAQKNPTAFYLCATRGNTEAFFGQGTRLTVV.

This clonotype was seen ten or more times. This sequence joins TRBV7-8 and TRBJ1-1; D unclear. In germline, CDR1 is SGHVS, CDR2 FQNEAQ. V was pared by 2 bases and J by 2 bases, with 15 bases between. This CDR3 comprises 16 residues. CDR3 residues: CASSLYFGGGNTEAFF. CDR3 nucleotides: TGTGCCAGCAGCTTATATTTTGGCGGTGGCAACACTGAAGCTTTCTTT.

The rearrangement joins TRBV6-2 or TRBV6-3 to TRBJ2-7; a weak D match, TRBD2 (5 bases). The CDR3 runs to 14 residues. Germline V CDR1 and CDR2: MNHEY, SVGEGT. V was pared by 3 bases and J by 4 bases, with 13 bases between. The CDR3 DNA sequence: TGTGCCAGCAGTTATATCCCGGGATCTTACGAGCAGTACTTC. This gives the protein CASSYIPGSYEQYF.

This clonotype turned up a few times. V gene TRBV5-1 combines with J gene TRBJ1-1; no reliable D call. CDR3 length: 12 amino acids. Germline lookup yields CDR1 SGHRS and CDR2 YFSETQ. V lost 10 bases and J 1 base, leaving 11 bases between the germline ends. The CDR3 nucleotides are TGCGCCTCCGCCCCCGAGAACACTGAAGCTTTCTTT. It specifies CASAPENTEAFF.

This clonotype has more than one count but fewer than ten. This chain links TRBV5-1 with TRBJ2-7; 8 nucleotides agree with TRBD2. The CDR3 has 16 residues. The J segment lost 0 bases and the V segment lost 5 bases, leaving 10 bases of the junction unmatched. Germline V gene lookup returns CDR1 SGHRS and CDR2 YFSETQ. The CDR3 here is CASRPPPGGSSYEQYV. Here the CDR3 DNA reads TGCGCCAGCAGGCCCCCGCCGGGAGGGAGCTCCTACGAGCAGTACGTC.

The chain is built from TRBV12-3 or TRBV12-4 and TRBJ1-1; a weak D match, TRBD1 (5 bases). The V and J ends lost 7 bases and 1 base respectively, with 19 bases between them. CDR3 size: 16 residues. In nucleotides, the CDR3 is TGTGCCAGCACCCACCCCAGGGTGGCAGAGAACACTGAAGCTTTCTTT. It specifies CASTHPRVAENTEAFF.